The T cell receptor beta chain under discussion was sequenced for a study of blood T cell repertoires in COVID-19. Original data processing: Reference gene primers were amplified, and this amplification served to estimate nucleated cell counts. Here immunoSEQ multiplex PCR was the method, and the copy in TCRdb shows in-frame clones only, minus some. That table furnishes V, J and clone size, whereas the DNA furnished D and trimming. The sample yields some 380,000 clones, 81% seen once. This clonotype was obtained from a human donor with acute or convalescent COVID-19. The donor label of this sample is uncertain. The sample taken for sequencing was peripheral blood.

CDR3 in DNA: TGTGCCAGCTCGCCCACAGGGACAGGGTATGGCTACACCTTC. Translating gives CASSPTGTGYGYTF. This chain joins TRBV18 and TRBJ1-2, with 9 bases lining up with TRBD1. V shed 6 bases and J 5 bases; nucleotides not matched to a gene: 7. The CDR3 runs 14 residues. Looked up from germline, CDR1 is KGHSH and CDR2 is LQKENI.